Listed below are T cell receptor beta chains from one sample, sequenced in a study of beta chain features in type 1 diabetes. Only in-frame clones appear in the TCRdb table, and some are missing; sequencing was by immunoSEQ multiplex PCR. This table holds over 150,000 clones, about 8.1% found once. The sequenced sample consisted of central memory CD4+ T cells from blood. The receptor set was obtained from a man aged 18 to 30 in good health. CDR3s include the opening cysteine and the closing phenylalanine or tryptophan. A D gene is named only where the DNA matches it firmly. Not all rows give a size; the values are once, few, many and, for expanded clones, a class.

V gene: TRBV19; J gene: TRBJ1-6; D gene: -; clone size: -; CDR3 protein: CASTSTVSNSPLHF; CDR3 DNA: TGTGCCAGTACCTCGACAGTTTCTAATTCACCCCTCCACTTT
V gene: TRBV5-6; J gene: TRBJ2-5; D gene: -; clone size: -; CDR3 protein: CASSFRGEQYF; CDR3 DNA: TGTGCCAGCAGCTTTCGAGGTGAGCAGTACTTC
V gene: TRBV7-8; J gene: TRBJ2-2; D gene: -; clone size: many; CDR3 protein: CASSPSPTGVNTGELFF; CDR3 DNA: TGTGCCAGCAGCCCTAGCCCCACGGGGGTGAACACCGGGGAGCTGTTTTTT
V gene: TRBV7-8; J gene: TRBJ2-1; D gene: TRBD2; clone size: -; CDR3 protein: CASSRTSGRLEQFF; CDR3 DNA: TGTGCCAGCAGCCGGACTAGCGGGAGGTTAGAGCAGTTCTTC
V gene: TRBV7-2; J gene: TRBJ1-2; D gene: -; clone size: -; CDR3 protein: CASSFSGNYGYTF; CDR3 DNA: TGTGCCAGCAGCTTTTCAGGAAACTATGGCTACACCTTC
V gene: TRBV7-3; J gene: TRBJ2-1; D gene: TRBD2; clone size: -; CDR3 protein: CASSLTLAGGPNEQFF; CDR3 DNA: TGTGCCAGCAGCTTAACCCTAGCGGGAGGGCCTAATGAGCAGTTCTTC
V gene: TRBV2; J gene: TRBJ2-3; D gene: -; clone size: many; CDR3 protein: CASSEGRSDTQYF; CDR3 DNA: TGTGCCAGCAGTGAAGGTCGGTCAGATACGCAGTATTTT
V gene: TRBV29-1; J gene: TRBJ1-2; D gene: -; clone size: -; CDR3 protein: CSVEVFRGVYGYTF; CDR3 DNA: TGCAGCGTTGAGGTTTTTCGGGGTGTCTATGGCTACACCTTC
V gene: TRBV15; J gene: TRBJ1-1; D gene: -; clone size: -; CDR3 protein: CATSRDKQGSLRAFF; CDR3 DNA: TGTGCCACCAGCAGAGATAAACAGGGAAGTCTAAGAGCTTTCTTT
V gene: TRBV29-1; J gene: TRBJ2-7; D gene: TRBD1; clone size: -; CDR3 protein: CSVVFLIVGQGSYEQYF; CDR3 DNA: TGCAGCGTTGTGTTCCTCATTGTGGGACAGGGGTCCTACGAGCAGTACTTC
V gene: TRBV28; J gene: TRBJ2-5; D gene: TRBD2; clone size: -; CDR3 protein: CAGSTSEYETQYF; CDR3 DNA: TGTGCCGGATCGACTAGCGAATACGAGACCCAGTACTTC
V gene: TRBV18; J gene: TRBJ2-6; D gene: -; clone size: many; CDR3 protein: CASSPPSSGANVLTF; CDR3 DNA: TGTGCCAGCTCACCACCCAGCTCTGGGGCCAACGTCCTGACTTTC
V gene: TRBV7-2; J gene: TRBJ2-5; D gene: TRBD1; clone size: few; CDR3 protein: CASSLFRGTEETQYF; CDR3 DNA: TGTGCCAGCAGCTTATTCAGGGGGACCGAAGAGACCCAGTACTTC
V gene: TRBV5-1; J gene: TRBJ1-1; D gene: -; clone size: many; CDR3 protein: CASSLGQTGNTEAFF; CDR3 DNA: TGCGCCAGCAGCTTGGGACAGACGGGGAACACTGAAGCTTTCTTT
V gene: TRBV2; J gene: TRBJ1-2; D gene: -; clone size: -; CDR3 protein: CASIPADNYGYTF; CDR3 DNA: TGTGCCAGCATTCCGGCGGATAACTATGGCTACACCTTC
V gene: TRBV6-6; J gene: TRBJ2-6; D gene: -; clone size: -; CDR3 protein: CASTWHSGANVLTF; CDR3 DNA: TGTGCCAGCACCTGGCATTCTGGGGCCAACGTCCTGACTTTC
V gene: TRBV7-2; J gene: TRBJ1-2; D gene: -; clone size: -; CDR3 protein: CASSFGRNGGYTF; CDR3 DNA: TGTGCCAGCAGCTTCGGGAGGAATGGGGGCTACACCTTC
V gene: TRBV5-1; J gene: TRBJ2-3; D gene: -; clone size: few; CDR3 protein: CASSSGEGTDTQYF; CDR3 DNA: TGCGCCAGCAGCTCAGGGGAAGGCACAGATACGCAGTATTTT
V gene: TRBV5-1; J gene: TRBJ2-1; D gene: -; clone size: few; CDR3 protein: CASSDSFNEQFF; CDR3 DNA: TGCGCCAGCTCGGACTCTTTCAATGAGCAGTTCTTC
V gene: TRBV7-2; J gene: TRBJ1-4; D gene: -; clone size: few; CDR3 protein: CASSLRTGSNEKLFF; CDR3 DNA: TGTGCCAGCAGCTTAAGGACGGGGAGTAATGAAAAACTGTTTTTT
V gene: TRBV6-5; J gene: TRBJ1-1; D gene: -; clone size: few; CDR3 protein: CASSYEKGVGVAFF; CDR3 DNA: TGTGCCAGCAGTTACGAAAAGGGAGTCGGAGTCGCTTTCTTT
V gene: TRBV18; J gene: TRBJ2-7; D gene: TRBD1; clone size: few; CDR3 protein: CASSPGTGRGPASYEQYF; CDR3 DNA: TGTGCCAGCTCCCCGGGGACAGGGAGAGGCCCAGCCTCCTACGAGCAGTACTTC
V gene: TRBV25-1; J gene: TRBJ2-2; D gene: -; clone size: -; CDR3 protein: CASSDWTVNTGELFF; CDR3 DNA: TGTGCCAGCAGTGACTGGACAGTGAACACCGGGGAGCTGTTTTTT
V gene: TRBV6-1; J gene: TRBJ2-7; D gene: TRBD2; clone size: few; CDR3 protein: CASSEQGLAVYEQYF; CDR3 DNA: TGTGCCAGCAGCGAACAGGGACTAGCCGTCTACGAGCAGTACTTC
V gene: TRBV7-2; J gene: TRBJ1-2; D gene: -; clone size: -; CDR3 protein: CASSLSTALNYGYTF; CDR3 DNA: TGTGCCAGCAGCTTAAGTACAGCCCTTAACTATGGCTACACCTTC
V gene: TRBV7-3; J gene: TRBJ2-5; D gene: -; clone size: many; CDR3 protein: CASSSQETQYF; CDR3 DNA: TGTGCCAGCAGCTCACAAGAGACCCAGTACTTC
V gene: TRBV5-1; J gene: TRBJ2-7; D gene: -; clone size: -; CDR3 protein: CASSYLGGTYEQYF; CDR3 DNA: TGCGCCAGCAGCTACCTTGGCGGGACCTACGAGCAGTACTTC
V gene: TRBV13; J gene: TRBJ2-1; D gene: TRBD2; clone size: -; CDR3 protein: CASSLWVAGGVPYNEQFF; CDR3 DNA: TGTGCCAGCAGCTTATGGGTAGCGGGAGGTGTCCCCTACAATGAGCAGTTCTTC
V gene: TRBV25-1; J gene: TRBJ2-7; D gene: TRBD1; clone size: few; CDR3 protein: CASTPDRVPYEQYF; CDR3 DNA: TGTGCCAGCACCCCGGACAGGGTACCCTACGAGCAGTACTTC
V gene: TRBV7-9; J gene: TRBJ2-3; D gene: -; clone size: -; CDR3 protein: CASSLEGVSTDTQYF; CDR3 DNA: TGTGCCAGCAGCTTAGAGGGAGTGAGCACAGATACGCAGTATTTT
V gene: TRBV5-4; J gene: TRBJ2-5; D gene: -; clone size: few; CDR3 protein: CASSDGLKQETQYF; CDR3 DNA: TGTGCCAGCAGCGATGGACTGAAGCAAGAGACCCAGTACTTC
V gene: TRBV29-1; J gene: TRBJ1-1; D gene: -; clone size: few; CDR3 protein: CSVPIPPGNTEAFF; CDR3 DNA: TGCAGCGTTCCAATCCCCCCAGGGAACACTGAAGCTTTCTTT
V gene: TRBV2; J gene: TRBJ1-5; D gene: TRBD1; clone size: -; CDR3 protein: CASRDRGEQPQHF; CDR3 DNA: TGTGCCAGCAGGGACAGGGGAGAGCAGCCCCAGCATTTT
V gene: TRBV29-1; J gene: TRBJ2-3; D gene: TRBD2; clone size: -; CDR3 protein: CSVTGDLAASTDTQYF; CDR3 DNA: TGCAGCGTGACCGGAGACCTAGCGGCTAGCACAGATACGCAGTATTTT
V gene: TRBV19; J gene: TRBJ2-1; D gene: TRBD2; clone size: -; CDR3 protein: CASSIDSGLAGNNEQFF; CDR3 DNA: TGTGCCAGTAGTATTGATTCCGGACTAGCGGGGAACAATGAGCAGTTCTTC
V gene: TRBV28; J gene: TRBJ1-1; D gene: TRBD1; clone size: few; CDR3 protein: CASSSHGGTEIEAFF; CDR3 DNA: TGTGCCAGCAGTTCCCACGGCGGGACAGAGATTGAAGCTTTCTTT
V gene: TRBV7-3; J gene: TRBJ1-1; D gene: -; clone size: -; CDR3 protein: CASSLTPGEGVFF; CDR3 DNA: TGTGCCAGCAGCTTAACGCCGGGAGAAGGAGTTTTCTTT
V gene: TRBV10-3; J gene: TRBJ2-3; D gene: TRBD2; clone size: -; CDR3 protein: CAAGLDGTDTQYF; CDR3 DNA: TGTGCCGCGGGACTAGACGGCACAGATACGCAGTATTTT
V gene: TRBV19; J gene: TRBJ1-2; D gene: TRBD1; clone size: few; CDR3 protein: CASSGTEYGYTF; CDR3 DNA: TGTGCCAGTTCCGGGACAGAATATGGCTACACCTTC
V gene: TRBV28; J gene: TRBJ1-5; D gene: -; clone size: few; CDR3 protein: CASSTTPTNQPQHF; CDR3 DNA: TGTGCCAGCAGTACGACTCCAACCAATCAGCCCCAGCATTTT
V gene: TRBV27; J gene: TRBJ2-7; D gene: -; clone size: -; CDR3 protein: CASSTDFTPGDISYEQYF; CDR3 DNA: TGTGCCAGCAGTACCGATTTTACACCCGGGGACATTTCCTACGAGCAGTACTTC
V gene: TRBV5-1; J gene: TRBJ2-5; D gene: TRBD1; clone size: -; CDR3 protein: CASSLANTGGALETQYF; CDR3 DNA: TGCGCCAGCAGCTTGGCCAATACAGGGGGCGCGCTCGAGACCCAGTACTTC
V gene: TRBV14; J gene: TRBJ1-2; D gene: -; clone size: many; CDR3 protein: CASSQEAYGYTF; CDR3 DNA: TGTGCCAGCAGCCAAGAGGCCTATGGCTACACCTTC
V gene: TRBV29-1; J gene: TRBJ2-5; D gene: -; clone size: few; CDR3 protein: CSVEDRGGHQETQYF; CDR3 DNA: TGCAGCGTTGAAGATCGAGGCGGGCATCAAGAGACCCAGTACTTC
V gene: TRBV14; J gene: TRBJ2-5; D gene: TRBD2; clone size: many; CDR3 protein: CASSLLPGLARETQYF; CDR3 DNA: TGTGCCAGCAGCCTACTGCCGGGACTAGCGAGGGAGACCCAGTACTTC
V gene: TRBV11-3; J gene: TRBJ2-1; D gene: TRBD2; clone size: -; CDR3 protein: CASSLDQGGTSGANEQFF; CDR3 DNA: TGTGCCAGCAGCTTAGATCAAGGTGGGACTAGCGGTGCCAATGAGCAGTTCTTC
V gene: TRBV2; J gene: TRBJ2-7; D gene: TRBD1; clone size: few; CDR3 protein: CASHRDRSYEQYF; CDR3 DNA: TGTGCCAGCCACCGGGACAGGAGCTACGAGCAGTACTTC
V gene: TRBV21-1; J gene: TRBJ2-7; D gene: -; clone size: few; CDR3 protein: CASSNPRGVLDEQYF; CDR3 DNA: TGTGCCAGCAGCAACCCGCGGGGGGTACTCGACGAGCAGTACTTC